This TCR beta chain appears in the sequencing data of a study of shared clonotypes between healthy human individuals. The study enrolled healthy HIV-negative adults without recent acute infections or vaccinations as donors. Data came from immunoSEQ multiplex PCR; TCRdb stores just in-frame clones and leaves some out. The table includes 1,400,000 or so clones, just under 99% detected once. The CDR3 is made up of 15 amino acids. J was trimmed by 12 bases and V by 1 base; bases with no gene match: 9. The germline gives CDR1 MNHEY, CDR2 SMNVEV (reference sequence). The receptor comes from a man aged 25-45 years in good health. Source material: naive CD4+ T cells sorted from blood. The subset denotes: CD45RA+ positively selected. The rearrangement links TRBV27 to TRBJ2-1, with 10 bases aligning to TRBD2. CDR3 sequence reads: CASSLLNLAGDAQFF. The CDR3 DNA follows: TGTGCCAGCAGTTTATTAAACCTAGCGGGAGACGCGCAGTTCTTC.